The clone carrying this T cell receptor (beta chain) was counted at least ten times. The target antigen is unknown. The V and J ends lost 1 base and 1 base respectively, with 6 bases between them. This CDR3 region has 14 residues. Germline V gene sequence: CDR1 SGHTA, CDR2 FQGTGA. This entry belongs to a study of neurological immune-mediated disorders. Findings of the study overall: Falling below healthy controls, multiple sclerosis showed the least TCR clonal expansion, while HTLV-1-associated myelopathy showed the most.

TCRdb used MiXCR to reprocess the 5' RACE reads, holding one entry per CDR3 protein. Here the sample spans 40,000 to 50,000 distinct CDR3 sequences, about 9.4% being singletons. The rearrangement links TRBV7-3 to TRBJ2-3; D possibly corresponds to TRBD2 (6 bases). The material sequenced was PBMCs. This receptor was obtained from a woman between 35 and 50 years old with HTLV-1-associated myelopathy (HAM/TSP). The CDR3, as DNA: TGTGCCAGCAGCTTAAAGCGGGGCACAGATACGCAGTATTTT. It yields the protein CASSLKRGTDTQYF.